The 5 T cell receptor beta chains given below trace back to one sample, sequenced in a study of blood T cell repertoires in COVID-19. Measured with immunoSEQ multiplex PCR; TCRdb has only the in-frame clones, and not every one. The top ten clones hold around a tenth of a sample with 150,000 to 160,000 clones, 75% to 85% of them seen once. The specimen was peripheral blood. Receptors originate from a woman between 50 and 59 years old with acute or convalescent COVID-19.

The chain has TRBV14 and TRBJ1-2, with D maybe TRBD1 (6 bases). Between the trimmed V and J ends, which lost 0 bases and 8 bases, there was a span of 19 bases. The CDR3 is 16 residues long. CDR1 SGHDN and CDR2 FVKESK come from the germline V gene. The CDR3 bases are TGTGCCAGCAGCCAAGATAGTAGCAGGGGCTCTGGCGGCTACACCTTC. This sequence encodes CASSQDSSRGSGGYTF.

This chain connects TRBV27 to TRBJ2-7, with 8 bases that match TRBD1. The V segment lost 3 bases and the J segment 1 base; nucleotides outside the gene matches: 5. This CDR3 has 15 residues. Germline V lookup: CDR1 MNHEY, CDR2 SMNVEV (reference sequence). The CDR3 region has the DNA TGTGCCAGCAGTTTCCCAGGGGGCCGGTCCTACGAGCAGTACTTC. It specifies CASSFPGGRSYEQYF.

V usage is TRBV3-1 (or the pseudogene TRBV3-2) and J usage is TRBJ1-4; TRBD1 aligns across 9 bases. V lost 4 bases, J lost 0 bases, and 15 bases stayed unmatched. This CDR3 has 20 residues. The germline CDR1 and CDR2 sequences are LGHDT and YNNKEL (reference sequence). The CDR3 region is CASSLNRGRRLRTTNEKLFF. The CDR3 coding sequence is TGTGCCAGCAGCCTAAACAGGGGGCGGAGGCTGCGGACAACTAATGAAAAACTGTTTTTT.

V is TRBV6-5 and J is TRBJ2-5, with D possibly TRBD2 on 6 matching bases. The CDR3 has 15 amino acids. Germline V CDR1 and CDR2: MNHEY, SVGAGI. The V and J ends lost 2 bases and 5 bases respectively, with 15 bases between them. The CDR3: CASSYQPGGRETQYF. Here the CDR3 DNA reads TGTGCCAGCAGTTACCAGCCCGGGGGTCGGGAGACCCAGTACTTC.

The CDR3 region is CASSLGTGDGTDTQYF. CDR3 sequence (DNA): TGTGCCAGCAGCTTAGGGACAGGGGACGGGACAGATACGCAGTATTTT. The rearrangement links TRBV7-9 to TRBJ2-3; 9 nucleotides agree with TRBD1. The CDR3 length is 16 residues. The germline V gene has CDR1 SEHNR and CDR2 FQNEAQ (reference sequence). Trimming removed 1 base from V and 3 bases from J; junction bases left unmatched: 5.